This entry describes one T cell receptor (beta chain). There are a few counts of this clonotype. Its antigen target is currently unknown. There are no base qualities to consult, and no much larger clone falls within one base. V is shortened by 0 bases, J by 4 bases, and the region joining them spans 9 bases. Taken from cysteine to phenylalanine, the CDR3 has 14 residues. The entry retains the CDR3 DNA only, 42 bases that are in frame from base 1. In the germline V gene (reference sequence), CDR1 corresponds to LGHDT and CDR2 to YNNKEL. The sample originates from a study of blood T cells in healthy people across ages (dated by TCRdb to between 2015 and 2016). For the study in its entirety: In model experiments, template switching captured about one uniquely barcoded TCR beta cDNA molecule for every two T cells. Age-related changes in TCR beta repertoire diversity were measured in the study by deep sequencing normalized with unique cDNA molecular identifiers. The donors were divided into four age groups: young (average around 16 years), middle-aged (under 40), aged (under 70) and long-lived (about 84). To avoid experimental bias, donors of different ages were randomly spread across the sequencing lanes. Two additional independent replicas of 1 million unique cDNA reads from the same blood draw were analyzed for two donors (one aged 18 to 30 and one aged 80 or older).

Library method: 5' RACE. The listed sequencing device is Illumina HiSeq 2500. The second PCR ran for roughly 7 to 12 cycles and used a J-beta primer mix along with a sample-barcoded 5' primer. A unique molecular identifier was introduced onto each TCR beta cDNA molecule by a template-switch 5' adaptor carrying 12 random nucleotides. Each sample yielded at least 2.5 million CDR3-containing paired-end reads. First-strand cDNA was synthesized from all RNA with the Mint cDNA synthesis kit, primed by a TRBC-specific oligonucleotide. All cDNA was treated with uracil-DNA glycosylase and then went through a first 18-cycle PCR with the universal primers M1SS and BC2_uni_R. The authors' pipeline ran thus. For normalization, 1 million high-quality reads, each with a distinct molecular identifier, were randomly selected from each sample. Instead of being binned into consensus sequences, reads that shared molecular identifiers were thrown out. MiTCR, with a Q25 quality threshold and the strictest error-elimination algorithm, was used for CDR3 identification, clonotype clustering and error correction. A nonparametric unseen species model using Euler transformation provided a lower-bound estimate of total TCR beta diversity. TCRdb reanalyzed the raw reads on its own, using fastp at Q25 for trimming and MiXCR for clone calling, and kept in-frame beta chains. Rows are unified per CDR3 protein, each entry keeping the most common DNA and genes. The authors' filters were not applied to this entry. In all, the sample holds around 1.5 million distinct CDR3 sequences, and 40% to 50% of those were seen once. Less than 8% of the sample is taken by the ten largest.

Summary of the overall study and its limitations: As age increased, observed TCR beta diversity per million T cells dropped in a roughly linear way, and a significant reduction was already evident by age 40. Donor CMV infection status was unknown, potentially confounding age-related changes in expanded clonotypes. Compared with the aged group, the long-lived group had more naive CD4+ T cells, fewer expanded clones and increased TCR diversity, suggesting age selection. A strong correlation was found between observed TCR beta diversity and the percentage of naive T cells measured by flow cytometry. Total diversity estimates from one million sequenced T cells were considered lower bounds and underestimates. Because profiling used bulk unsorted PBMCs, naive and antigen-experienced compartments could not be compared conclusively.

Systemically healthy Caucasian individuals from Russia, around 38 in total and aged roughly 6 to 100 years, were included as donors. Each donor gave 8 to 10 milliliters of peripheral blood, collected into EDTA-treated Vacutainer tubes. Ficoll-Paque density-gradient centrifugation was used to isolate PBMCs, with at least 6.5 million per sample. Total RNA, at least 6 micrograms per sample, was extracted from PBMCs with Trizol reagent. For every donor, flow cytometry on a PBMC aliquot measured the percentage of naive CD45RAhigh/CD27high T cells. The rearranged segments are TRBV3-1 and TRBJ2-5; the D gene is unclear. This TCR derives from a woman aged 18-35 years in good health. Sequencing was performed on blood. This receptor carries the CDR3 CASSQDGPRETQYF. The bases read TGTGCCAGCAGCCAAGATGGGCCTAGAGAGACCCAGTACTTC.